The 28 T cell receptor beta chains below all came from one sample that was sequenced in a study of blood T cells in healthy people across ages (dated by TCRdb to about 2015). The receptor library was made with 5' RACE. Reads for this sample came from an Illumina HiSeq 2500. A second PCR of roughly 6 to 11 cycles was run with a J-beta primer mix and a sample-barcoded 5' primer. TCRdb reworked the public reads: Q25 trimming with fastp, MiXCR clone assembly, productive beta chains retained. Entries are consolidated by CDR3 protein sequence, retaining the most common genes and DNA. The sample table lists 1.5 million to 2 million distinct CDR3 sequences, approximately 32% of them with a count of one. Jointly, the top ten make up about 11% of the sample. The source material was blood. The receptors were gathered from a woman in her 30s in good health.

This clonotype was found a few times. The V gene is TRBV28, the J gene TRBJ2-1, with 7 positions matching TRBD1. The length of the CDR3 is 15 residues. V lost 0 bases to trimming and J lost 8 bases; unmatched junction nucleotides: 7. CDR1 is MDHEN and CDR2 is SYDVKM in the germline V gene. CDR3 DNA sequence: TGTGCCAGCAGTTTATGGGGTGACAGGGTGGATGAGCAGTTCTTC. It codes for CASSLWGDRVDEQFF. Full variable domain (remainder filled in from reference TRBV28 and TRBJ2-1): DVKVTQSSRYLVKRTGEKVFLECVQDMDHENMFWYRQDPGLGLRLIYFSYDVKMKEKGDIPEGYSVSREKKERFSLILESASTNQTSMYLCASSLWGDRVDEQFFGPGTRLTVL.

This clonotype was counted a single time. The V call is TRBV18, the J call TRBJ2-7, with 7 bases fitting TRBD1. The J call may be mistaken, given a closer DNA end match to TRBJ2-5. Germline CDR1 is KGHSH and CDR2 is LQKENI. CDR3 length equals 13 residues. The CDR3 is CASSQQGLETQYF. CDR3 coding DNA: TGTGCCAGCTCACAACAGGGGTTGGAGACCCAGTACTTC.

On this clonotype itself: Compared with germline, one end of the junction differs, possibly owing to a read error. V usage is TRBV20-1 and J usage is TRBJ2-7; 11 bases are shared with TRBD1. CDR1 is DFQATT and CDR2 is SNEGSKA in the germline V gene (reference sequence). This CDR3 has 16 residues. Written as DNA, the CDR3 is TGCGGTGCTAGAGATCTCAAGGGACAGGGGGCCTACGAGCAGTACTTC. Translation gives CGARDLKGQGAYEQYF.

This chain connects TRBV30 to TRBJ1-1; D uncertain. The CDR3 is made up of 12 amino acids. Trimming pared 0 bases from V and 4 bases from J, leaving 6 bases between. The germline V gene has CDR1 GTSNPN and CDR2 SVGIG (reference sequence). The DNA of the CDR3 is TGTGCCTGGAGTGTCGCGAGCACTGAAGCTTTCTTT. Amino acid sequence: CAWSVASTEAFF.

This clonotype was counted only a few times. J is TRBJ2-7 and V is TRBV6-1; D possibly uses TRBD1 or TRBD2 (6 bases each). This CDR3 has 15 residues. The germline gives CDR1 MNHNS, CDR2 SASEGT. Trimming stripped 6 bases from V and 3 bases from J, with 18 bases between. The DNA of the CDR3 is TGTGCCAGCAGGCTACCCCGGAGGGGGGTCTACGAGCAGTACTTC. It is translated as CASRLPRRGVYEQYF.

This chain uses TRBV7-3 with TRBJ2-1; D is ambiguous. V gave up 4 bases and J gave up 2 bases, with 15 bases separating them. Germline V gene data show CDR1 as SGHTA and CDR2 as FQGTGA. This CDR3 is 16 amino acids long. Written as DNA, the CDR3 is TGTGCCAGCAGCTCAAGGATGGAAACTCCCTACAATGAGCAGTTCTTC. The encoded protein is CASSSRMETPYNEQFF.

Regarding this clonotype: Likely a read error: the CDR3 ends without its conserved phenylalanine or tryptophan. J is TRBJ2-1 and V is TRBV5-1; 8 bases are a match to TRBD2. After removal of 4 bases from V and 5 bases from J, the junction contained 11 bases not matched to a gene. Germline CDR1 SGHRS, CDR2 YFSETQ. There are 16 residues in the CDR3. The CDR3 protein is CASSPGLAGKNNEQFL. For the CDR3, the DNA is TGCGCCAGCAGCCCAGGCCTAGCGGGTAAAAACAATGAGCAGTTCTTA.

The chain uses TRBV29-1 and TRBJ2-1; tentative D call: TRBD2 (5 bases). Germline V gene data show CDR1 as SQVTM and CDR2 as ANQGSEA. The CDR3 runs to 14 residues. This CDR3 is CGARAGSVYNEQFF. The CDR3 DNA is TGCGGCGCCCGGGCGGGTAGCGTCTACAATGAGCAGTTCTTC.

As concerns this clonotype: A much larger clone sits a single nucleotide away, making a read error possible. The chain uses TRBV4-1 and TRBJ2-3, with D possibly TRBD1 on 5 matching bases. Near its end, the DNA agrees better with TRBJ1-5, so the J call may be wrong. The germline V gene has CDR1 MGHRA and CDR2 YSYEKL. The CDR3 loop spans 16 amino acids. The CDR3 sequence is CASSQPLAGGGDTQHF. The CDR3 DNA follows: TGCGCCAGCAGCCAACCGCTAGCGGGAGGAGGGGATACGCAGCATTTT.

This clonotype was counted between two and nine times. The CDR3, as DNA: TGCGCCAGCAGCCCCGGGACTAGCGGGGGGGCCCTCTACAATGAGCAGTTCTTC. It specifies CASSPGTSGGALYNEQFF. The chain uses TRBV5-1 and TRBJ2-1; 16 positions match TRBD2. J lost 3 bases, V lost 4 bases, and 7 bases had no gene match. Germline V CDR1 and CDR2: SGHRS, YFSETQ. The CDR3 loop spans 18 amino acids.

Comments on this clonotype: Compared with germline, one end of the junction differs, possibly owing to a read error. The chain uses TRBV27 and TRBJ2-1, with TRBD2 matching 8 bases. Germline V gives CDR1 MNHEY, CDR2 SMNVEV (reference sequence). This CDR3 comprises 11 residues. This CDR3 reads CASATGGIVIF. The CDR3 region has the DNA TGTGCCAGTGCAACGGGAGGGATAGTGATCTTC.

The genes are TRBV30 and TRBJ1-2, with D unclear. CDR3 length: 11 amino acids. Germline CDR1 GTSNPN, CDR2 SVGIG (reference sequence). V gave up 4 bases and J gave up 4 bases, with 7 bases separating them. The CDR3 nucleotides read TGTGCCTGGAAACAGACCTATGGCTACACCTTC. Translating it yields CAWKQTYGYTF.

The chain has TRBV20-1 and TRBJ1-6, with a tentative D call TRBD1 (6 bases). Germline CDR1 and CDR2: DFQATT and SNEGSKA (reference sequence). The CDR3 totals 14 residues. With 1 base removed from V and 9 bases from J, the gap between germline ends came to 13 bases. The CDR3: CSARGGGVASPLHF. DNA of the CDR3: TGCAGTGCTAGAGGGGGGGGCGTCGCTTCACCCCTCCACTTT.

The chain recombines TRBV5-1 with TRBJ1-2, with D possibly being TRBD1 (6 bases). Germline CDR1 and CDR2: SGHRS and YFSETQ. V was cut by 3 bases and J by 2 bases, with 17 bases left in between. The CDR3 totals 16 residues. The CDR3 spells CASSSPKTGINYGYTF. The DNA for the CDR3 is TGCGCCAGCAGCTCCCCAAAGACAGGCATCAACTATGGCTACACCTTC. Full variable domain (missing parts from reference TRBV5-1 and TRBJ1-2): KAGVTQTPRYLIKTRGQQVTLSCSPISGHRSVSWYQQTPGQGLQFLFEYFSETQRNKGNFPGRFSGRQFSNSRSEMNVSTLELGDSALYLCASSSPKTGINYGYTFGSGTRLTVV.

This clonotype appeared a few times. The chain has TRBV7-2 and TRBJ1-2, with D perhaps TRBD1 (5 bases). CDR3 length equals 13 residues. Germline V gene sequence: CDR1 SGHTA, CDR2 FQGNSA. V was cut by 5 bases and J by 1 base, with 8 bases left in between. CDR3 loop: CASSRDFNYGYTF. CDR3 DNA: TGTGCCAGCAGCCGGGACTTTAACTATGGCTACACCTTC.

The rearrangement joins TRBV20-1 to TRBJ1-1; 7 positions match TRBD1. The ends lost 4 bases at V and 0 bases at J; junction bases unmatched: 5. Germline V lookup: CDR1 DFQATT, CDR2 SNEGSKA (reference sequence). The length of the CDR3 is 14 residues. CDR3 protein: CSANKQGLNTEAFF. The CDR3, as DNA: TGCAGTGCTAATAAACAGGGGCTGAACACTGAAGCTTTCTTT.

This chain's CDR3 is CASSQEVQVEGYEQYF. The CDR3 region has the DNA TGCGCCAGCAGCCAAGAGGTCCAGGTCGAGGGCTACGAGCAGTACTTC. The chain joins TRBV4-1 to TRBJ2-7; D might be TRBD2 (5 bases). V was trimmed by 0 bases and J by 3 bases, leaving 15 bases between them. CDR3 length equals 16 residues. CDR1 is MGHRA and CDR2 is YSYEKL in the germline V gene.

Remarks on this clonotype: Possible read error: a much larger clone is one base away. J is TRBJ2-5 and V is TRBV29-1, with D perhaps matching TRBD1 or TRBD2 (6 bases each). Per germline, CDR1 SQVTM and CDR2 ANQGSEA. The CDR3 totals 14 residues. The V gene lost 7 bases and the J gene lost 0 bases, with 15 bases spanning the gap. The CDR3 sequence is CSAGRGADQETQYF. In DNA, the CDR3 is TGCAGCGCTGGAAGGGGGGCGGACCAAGAGACCCAGTACTTC.

The chain's CDR3 is CSARDHVTVLSSYEQYF. For the CDR3, the DNA is TGCAGTGCTAGAGATCACGTGACAGTGTTGAGCTCCTACGAGCAGTACTTC. This chain links TRBV20-1 with TRBJ2-7; D perhaps matches TRBD1 (5 bases). Trimming cost V 0 bases and J 0 bases, with 18 bases left between them. The CDR3 contains 17 residues. Germline V lookup: CDR1 DFQATT, CDR2 SNEGSKA (reference sequence).

In its sample, this clonotype was seen a few times. The chain is built from TRBV4-1 and TRBJ2-2, with 7 bases fitting TRBD1. Trimming removed 4 bases from V and 0 bases from J; junction bases left unmatched: 5. Germline V gene lookup returns CDR1 MGHRA and CDR2 YSYEKL. The CDR3 is 16 amino acids. The CDR3 here is CASSLMTGPNTGELFF. The CDR3 bases are TGCGCCAGCAGCCTCATGACAGGGCCGAACACCGGGGAGCTGTTTTTT.

The chain employs TRBV27 and TRBJ2-7; the D gene could be TRBD1 or TRBD2 (5 bases each). Germline CDR1 and CDR2: MNHEY and SMNVEV (reference sequence). Trimming took 3 bases from V and 6 from J, leaving 21 bases between them. This CDR3 contains 16 residues. The CDR3 coding sequence is TGTGCCAGCAGTTTGGGCGTTGGGACGAACCTCCTCGAGCAGTACTTC. Translating gives CASSLGVGTNLLEQYF.

The V and J genes are TRBV5-1 and TRBJ2-7; 11 bases are shared with TRBD2. The length of the CDR3 is 18 residues. Germline CDR1 is SGHRS and CDR2 is YFSETQ. V trimming: 1 base; J trimming: 3 bases; junction bases outside the gene matches: 12. This CDR3 is CASSLKTSGSSPLYEQYF. The CDR3 DNA reads TGCGCCAGCAGCTTGAAAACTAGCGGGAGCTCCCCCCTCTACGAGCAGTACTTC.

V usage is TRBV6-2 or TRBV6-3 and J usage is TRBJ2-3; no firm D call. V was shortened by 7 bases and J by 4 bases, with 12 bases between the two germline ends. This CDR3 has 13 amino acids. CDR1 MNHEY and CDR2 SVGEGT come from the germline V gene. CDR3 nucleotides: TGTGCCAGCACCCCACGTTTGGCAGATACGCAGTATTTT. Amino acids: CASTPRLADTQYF.

For this clonotype: The junction shows a germline mismatch at one end, possibly a read error. This chain uses TRBV27 with TRBJ2-7; maybe TRBD2 (5 bases). The J call may be mistaken, given a closer DNA end match to TRBJ2-4. This CDR3 contains 16 residues. Germline values: CDR1 MNHEY, CDR2 SMNVEV (reference sequence). DNA for the CDR3: TGTGCCTGCAGACGAGCGGCAAATACAGCCAAAAACATTCAGTACTTC. Translating gives CACRRAANTAKNIQYF.

The rearrangement links TRBV10-2 to TRBJ2-5, with 7 bases aligning to TRBD1. The germline V gene has CDR1 WSHSY and CDR2 SAAADI. The CDR3 runs to 16 residues. Trimming cost V 4 bases and J 2 bases; bases outside gene matches: 10. The CDR3 spells CASSAGRDRLQETQYF. CDR3 coding DNA: TGCGCCAGCAGTGCCGGCCGGGACAGATTACAAGAGACCCAGTACTTC.

There are a few counts of this clonotype. The J gene is TRBJ2-1, the V gene TRBV4-1; maybe TRBD2 (5 bases). The V end lost 3 bases, the J end lost 4 bases, and 10 bases lay between the germline ends. The CDR3 consists of 14 residues. Germline-derived CDR1 and CDR2 are MGHRA and YSYEKL. The CDR3 protein is CASSQVPGYNEQFF. The CDR3 coding sequence is TGCGCCAGCAGCCAGGTACCGGGGTACAATGAGCAGTTCTTC.

This clonotype was observed a handful of times. J is TRBJ2-2 and V is TRBV7-3; D remains ambiguous. Germline CDR1 is SGHTA and CDR2 is FQGTGA. The germline V and J ends were trimmed by 2 bases and 6 bases, with 7 bases remaining between them. CDR3 length: 13 residues. CDR3 nucleotides: TGTGCCAGCAGCTTATTGCAGTCCGGGGAGCTGTTTTTT. It is translated as CASSLLQSGELFF.

This chain connects TRBV5-1 to TRBJ2-1, with D perhaps assigned TRBD1 or TRBD2 (6 bases each). Looked up from germline, CDR1 is SGHRS and CDR2 is YFSETQ. The V and J ends lost 4 bases and 6 bases respectively, with 20 bases between them. The CDR3 totals 16 residues. The CDR3 reads CASSPRGLEGGNEQFF. In DNA, the CDR3 is TGCGCCAGCAGCCCGCGGGGACTGGAGGGGGGCAATGAGCAGTTCTTC.